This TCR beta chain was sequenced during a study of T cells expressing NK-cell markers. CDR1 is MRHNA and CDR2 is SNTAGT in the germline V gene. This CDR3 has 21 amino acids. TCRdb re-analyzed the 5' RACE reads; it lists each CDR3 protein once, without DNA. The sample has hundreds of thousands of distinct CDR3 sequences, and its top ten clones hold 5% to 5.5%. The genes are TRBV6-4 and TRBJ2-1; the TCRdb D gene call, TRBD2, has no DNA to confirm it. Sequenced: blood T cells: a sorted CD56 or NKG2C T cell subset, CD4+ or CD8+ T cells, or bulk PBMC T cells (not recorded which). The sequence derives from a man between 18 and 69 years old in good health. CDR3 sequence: CASKPSTLGLAGGRSYNEQFF.